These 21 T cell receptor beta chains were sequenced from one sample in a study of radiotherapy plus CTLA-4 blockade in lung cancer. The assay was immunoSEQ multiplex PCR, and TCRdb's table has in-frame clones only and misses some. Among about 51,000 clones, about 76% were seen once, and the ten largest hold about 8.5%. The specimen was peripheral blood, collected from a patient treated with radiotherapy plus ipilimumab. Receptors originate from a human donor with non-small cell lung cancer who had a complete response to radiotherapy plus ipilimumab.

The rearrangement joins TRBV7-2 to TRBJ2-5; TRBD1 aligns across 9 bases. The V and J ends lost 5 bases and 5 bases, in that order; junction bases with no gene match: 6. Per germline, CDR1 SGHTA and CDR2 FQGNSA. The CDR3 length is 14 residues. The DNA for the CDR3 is TGTGCCAGCAGCCAACACAGGGGGCAGGAGACCCAGTACTTC. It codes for CASSQHRGQETQYF. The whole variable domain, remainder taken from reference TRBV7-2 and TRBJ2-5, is GAGVSQSPSNKVTEKGKDVELRCDPISGHTALYWYRQSLGQGLEFLIYFQGNSAPDKSGLPSDRFSAERTGGSVSTLTIQRTQQEDSAVYLCASSQHRGQETQYFGPGTRLLVL.

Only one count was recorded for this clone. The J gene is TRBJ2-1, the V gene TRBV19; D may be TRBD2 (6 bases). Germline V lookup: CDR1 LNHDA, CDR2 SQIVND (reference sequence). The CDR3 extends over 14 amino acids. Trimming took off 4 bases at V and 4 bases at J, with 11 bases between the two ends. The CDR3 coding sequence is TGTGCCAGTAGTACCGGGACTCTGTACAATGAGCAGTTCTTC. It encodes CASSTGTLYNEQFF.

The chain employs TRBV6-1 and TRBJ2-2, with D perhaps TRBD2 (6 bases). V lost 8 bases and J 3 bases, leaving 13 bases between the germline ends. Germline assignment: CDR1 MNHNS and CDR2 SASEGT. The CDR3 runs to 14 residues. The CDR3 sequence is CASLGGVYTGELFF. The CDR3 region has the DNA TGTGCCAGCCTGGGGGGTGTCTACACCGGGGAGCTGTTTTTT.

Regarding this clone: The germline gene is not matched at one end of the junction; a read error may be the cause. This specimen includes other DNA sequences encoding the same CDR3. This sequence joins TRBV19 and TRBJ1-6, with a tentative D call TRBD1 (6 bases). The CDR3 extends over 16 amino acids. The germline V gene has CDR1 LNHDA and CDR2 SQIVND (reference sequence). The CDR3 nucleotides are TGTGCCAGTAATAATCAGGGGCAAGTCTATAATTCCCCCCTCCACTTT. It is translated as CASNNQGQVYNSPLHF.

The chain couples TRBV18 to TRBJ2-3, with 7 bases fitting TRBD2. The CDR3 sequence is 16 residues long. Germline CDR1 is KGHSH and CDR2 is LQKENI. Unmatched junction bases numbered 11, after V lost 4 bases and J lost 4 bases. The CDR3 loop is CASSQRPSGLPDTQYF. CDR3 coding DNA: TGTGCCAGCTCACAGCGGCCTAGCGGCCTCCCAGATACGCAGTATTTT.

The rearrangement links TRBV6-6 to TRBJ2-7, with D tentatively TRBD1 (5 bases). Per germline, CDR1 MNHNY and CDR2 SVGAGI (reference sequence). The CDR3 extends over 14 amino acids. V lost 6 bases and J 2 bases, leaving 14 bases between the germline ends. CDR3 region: CASSLLQGTYEQYF. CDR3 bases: TGTGCCAGCAGCCTACTCCAGGGTACCTACGAGCAGTACTTC.

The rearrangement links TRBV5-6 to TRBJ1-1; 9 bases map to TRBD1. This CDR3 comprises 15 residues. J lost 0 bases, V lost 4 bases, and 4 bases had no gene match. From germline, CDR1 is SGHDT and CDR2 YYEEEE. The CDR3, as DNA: TGTGCCAGCAGCCCACAGGGGGCGATGAACACTGAAGCTTTCTTT. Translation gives CASSPQGAMNTEAFF.

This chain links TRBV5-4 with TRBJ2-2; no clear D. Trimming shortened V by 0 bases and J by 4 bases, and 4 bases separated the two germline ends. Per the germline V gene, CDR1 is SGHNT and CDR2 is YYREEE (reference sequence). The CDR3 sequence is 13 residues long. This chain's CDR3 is CASSLDSTGELFF. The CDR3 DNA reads TGTGCCAGCAGCTTGGACTCCACCGGGGAGCTGTTTTTT.

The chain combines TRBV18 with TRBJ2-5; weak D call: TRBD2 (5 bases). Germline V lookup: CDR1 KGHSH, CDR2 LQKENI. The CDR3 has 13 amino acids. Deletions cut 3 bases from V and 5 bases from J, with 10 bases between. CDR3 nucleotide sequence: TGTGCCAGCTCACCCCCGGGGAAGGAGACCCAGTACTTC. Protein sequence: CASSPPGKETQYF. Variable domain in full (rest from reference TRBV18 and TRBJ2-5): NAGVMQNPRHLVRRRGQEARLRCSPMKGHSHVYWYRQLPEEGLKFMVYLQKENIIDESGMPKERFSAEFPKEGPSILRIQQVVRGDSAAYFCASSPPGKETQYFGPGTRLLVL.

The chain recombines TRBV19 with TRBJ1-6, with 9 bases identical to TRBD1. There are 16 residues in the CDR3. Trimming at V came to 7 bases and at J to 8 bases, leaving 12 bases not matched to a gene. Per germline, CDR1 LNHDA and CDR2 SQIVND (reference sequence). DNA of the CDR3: TGTGCCAGTAACAAAAAACCGGGACAGGGAGATTCACCCCTCCACTTT. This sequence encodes CASNKKPGQGDSPLHF. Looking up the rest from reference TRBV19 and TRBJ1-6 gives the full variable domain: DGGITQSPKYLFRKEGQNVTLSCEQNLNHDAMYWYRQDPGQGLRLIYYSQIVNDFQKGDIAEGYSVSREKKESFPLTVTSAQKNPTAFYLCASNKKPGQGDSPLHFGNGTRLTVT.

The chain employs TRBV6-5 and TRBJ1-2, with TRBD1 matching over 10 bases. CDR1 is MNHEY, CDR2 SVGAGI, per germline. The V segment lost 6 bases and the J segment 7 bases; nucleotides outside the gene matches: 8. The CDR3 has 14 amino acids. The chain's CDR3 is CASSRQGAFGGYTF. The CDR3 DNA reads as TGTGCCAGCAGCCGACAGGGGGCTTTCGGTGGCTACACCTTC.

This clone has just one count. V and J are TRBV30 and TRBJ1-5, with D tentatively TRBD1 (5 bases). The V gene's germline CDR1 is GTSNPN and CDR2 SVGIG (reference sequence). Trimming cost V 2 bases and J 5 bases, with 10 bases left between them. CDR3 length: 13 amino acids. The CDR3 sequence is CAWSTQGYQPQHF. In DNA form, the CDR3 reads TGTGCCTGGAGTACGCAGGGTTATCAGCCCCAGCATTTT.

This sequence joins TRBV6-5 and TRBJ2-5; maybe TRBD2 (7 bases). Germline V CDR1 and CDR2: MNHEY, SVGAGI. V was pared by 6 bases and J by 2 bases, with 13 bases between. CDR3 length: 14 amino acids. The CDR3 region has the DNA TGTGCCAGCAGACGAGGGGGGGGACAAGAGACCCAGTACTTC. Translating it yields CASRRGGGQETQYF.

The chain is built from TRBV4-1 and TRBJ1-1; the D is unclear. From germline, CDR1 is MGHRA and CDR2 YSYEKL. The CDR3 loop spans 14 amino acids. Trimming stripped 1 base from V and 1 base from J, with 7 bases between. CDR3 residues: CASSQGGENTEAFF. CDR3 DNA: TGCGCCAGCAGCCAAGGGGGAGAGAACACTGAAGCTTTCTTT.

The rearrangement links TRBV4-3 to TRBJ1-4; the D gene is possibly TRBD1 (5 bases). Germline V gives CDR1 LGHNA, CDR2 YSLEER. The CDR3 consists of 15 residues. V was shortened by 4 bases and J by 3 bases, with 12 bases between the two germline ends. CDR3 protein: CASSPDSRANEKLFF. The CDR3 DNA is TGCGCCAGCAGCCCCGACAGCAGGGCTAATGAAAAACTGTTTTTT.

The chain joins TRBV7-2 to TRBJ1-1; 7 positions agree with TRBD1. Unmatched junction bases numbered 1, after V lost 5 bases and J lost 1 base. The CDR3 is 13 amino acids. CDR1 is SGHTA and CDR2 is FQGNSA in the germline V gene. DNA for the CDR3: TGTGCCAGCAGCCGACAGGGGAACACTGAAGCTTTCTTT. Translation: CASSRQGNTEAFF. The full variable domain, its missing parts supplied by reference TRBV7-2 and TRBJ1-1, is GAGVSQSPSNKVTEKGKDVELRCDPISGHTALYWYRQSLGQGLEFLIYFQGNSAPDKSGLPSDRFSAERTGGSVSTLTIQRTQQEDSAVYLCASSRQGNTEAFFGQGTRLTVV.

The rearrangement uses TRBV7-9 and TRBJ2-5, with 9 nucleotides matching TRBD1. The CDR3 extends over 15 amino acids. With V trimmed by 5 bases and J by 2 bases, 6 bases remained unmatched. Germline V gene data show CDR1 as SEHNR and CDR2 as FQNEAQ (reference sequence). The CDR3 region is CASSPPGQGQETQYF. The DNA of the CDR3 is TGTGCCAGCAGCCCACCGGGACAGGGTCAAGAGACCCAGTACTTC.

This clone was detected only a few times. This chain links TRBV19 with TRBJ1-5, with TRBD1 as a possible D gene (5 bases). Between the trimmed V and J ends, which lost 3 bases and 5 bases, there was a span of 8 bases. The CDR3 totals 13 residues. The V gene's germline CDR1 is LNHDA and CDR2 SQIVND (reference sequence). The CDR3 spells CASSMAGHQPQHF. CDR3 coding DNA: TGTGCCAGTAGTATGGCAGGGCATCAGCCCCAGCATTTT.

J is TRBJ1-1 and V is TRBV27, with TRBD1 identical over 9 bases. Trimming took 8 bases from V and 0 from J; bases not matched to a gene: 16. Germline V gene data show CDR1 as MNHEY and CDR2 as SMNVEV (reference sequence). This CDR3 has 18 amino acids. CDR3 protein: CASRGGQGTLLLNTEAFF. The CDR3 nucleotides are TGTGCCAGCCGTGGAGGACAGGGGACCTTGTTATTGAACACTGAAGCTTTCTTT.

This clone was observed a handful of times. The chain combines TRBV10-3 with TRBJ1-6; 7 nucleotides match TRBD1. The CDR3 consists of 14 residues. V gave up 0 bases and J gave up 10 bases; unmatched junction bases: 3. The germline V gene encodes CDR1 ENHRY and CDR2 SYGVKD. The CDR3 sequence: CAISESQGESPLHF. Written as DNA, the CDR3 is TGTGCCATCAGTGAGTCGCAGGGGGAATCACCCCTCCACTTT.

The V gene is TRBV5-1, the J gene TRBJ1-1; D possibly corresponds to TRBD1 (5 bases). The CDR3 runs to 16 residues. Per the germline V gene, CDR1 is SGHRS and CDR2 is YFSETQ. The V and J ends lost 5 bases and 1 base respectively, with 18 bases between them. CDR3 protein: CASSITGSRKNTEAFF. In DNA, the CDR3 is TGCGCCAGCAGTATCACAGGCAGTCGTAAGAACACTGAAGCTTTCTTT.